This T cell receptor beta chain originates from a study of blood T cell repertoires in COVID-19. Whole-study context: PBMCs, B-cell-depleted T cells, or T cells provided the cDNA or gDNA that made up the material.

The germline gives CDR1 MDHEN, CDR2 SYDVKM. The CDR3 is 15 amino acids. V was clipped by 2 bases and J by 2 bases, with 9 bases between them. Some clones are missing from TCRdb's copy, which holds only in-frame ones; the method was immunoSEQ multiplex PCR. The sample shows under 250,000 clones, about 90% of them seen only once. The sequenced sample was peripheral blood. This clonotype originated in a woman in her sixties with acute or convalescent COVID-19. The V gene is TRBV28, the J gene TRBJ2-2; TRBD1 is a possible D gene (5 bases). The CDR3 DNA sequence: TGTGCCAGCAGTTTAAAGGGGTTCAACACCGGGGAGCTGTTTTTT. It specifies CASSLKGFNTGELFF.